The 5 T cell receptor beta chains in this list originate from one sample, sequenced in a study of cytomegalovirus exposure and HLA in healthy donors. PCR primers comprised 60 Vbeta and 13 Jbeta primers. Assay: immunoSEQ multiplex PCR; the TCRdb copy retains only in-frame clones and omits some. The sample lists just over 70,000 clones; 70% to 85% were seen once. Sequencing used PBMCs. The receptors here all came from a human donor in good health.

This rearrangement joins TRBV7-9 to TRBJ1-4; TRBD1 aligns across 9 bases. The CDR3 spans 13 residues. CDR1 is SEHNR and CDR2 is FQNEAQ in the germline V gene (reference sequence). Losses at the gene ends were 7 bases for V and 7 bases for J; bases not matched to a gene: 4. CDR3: CASMGQGGEKLFF. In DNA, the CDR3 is TGTGCCAGCATGGGACAGGGCGGTGAAAAACTGTTTTTT.

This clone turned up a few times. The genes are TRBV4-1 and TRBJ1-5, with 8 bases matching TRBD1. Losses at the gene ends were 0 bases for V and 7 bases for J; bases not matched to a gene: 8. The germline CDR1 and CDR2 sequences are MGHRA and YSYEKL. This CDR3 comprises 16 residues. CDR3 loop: CASSQEVAGGEQPQHF. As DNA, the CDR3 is TGCGCCAGCAGCCAAGAGGTGGCAGGGGGCGAACAGCCCCAGCATTTT.

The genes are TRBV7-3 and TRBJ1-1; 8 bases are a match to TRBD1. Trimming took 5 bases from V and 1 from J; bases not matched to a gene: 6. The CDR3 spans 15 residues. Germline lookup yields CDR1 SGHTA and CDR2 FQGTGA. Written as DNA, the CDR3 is TGTGCCAGCAGCCCACAGGGGGGACAGAACACTGAAGCTTTCTTT. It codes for CASSPQGGQNTEAFF.

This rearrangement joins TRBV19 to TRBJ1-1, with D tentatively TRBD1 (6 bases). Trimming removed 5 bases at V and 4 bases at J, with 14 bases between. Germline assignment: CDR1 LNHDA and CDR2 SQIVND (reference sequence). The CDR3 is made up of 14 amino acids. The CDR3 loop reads CASSQQQGPTEAFF. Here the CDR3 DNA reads TGTGCCAGTAGTCAGCAACAGGGACCCACTGAAGCTTTCTTT.

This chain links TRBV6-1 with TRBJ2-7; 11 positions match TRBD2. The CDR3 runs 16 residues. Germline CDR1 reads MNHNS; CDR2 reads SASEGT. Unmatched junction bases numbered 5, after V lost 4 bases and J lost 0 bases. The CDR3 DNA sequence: TGTGCCAGCAGTGCGCGGACTAGCGGGTCCTCCTACGAGCAGTACTTC. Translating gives CASSARTSGSSYEQYF.